The 18 T cell receptor beta chains below come from one sample, sequenced in a study of blood T cells in healthy people across ages. The use of a sample-barcoded 5' primer and a J-beta primer mix characterized a second PCR of 7 to 11 cycles. TCRdb redid the calling of the 5' RACE reads with MiXCR, one entry per CDR3 protein. Altogether roughly 800,000 distinct CDR3 sequences are present, roughly 50% being singletons, with the ten largest covering 22%. Material for sequencing was blood. Receptors were obtained from a man aged 25 to 40 in good health.

The genes are TRBV6-5 and TRBJ2-5; 7 bases are a match to TRBD1. The J call is in doubt because the DNA end fits TRBJ2-7 better. CDR1 is MNHEY, CDR2 SVGAGI, per germline. The CDR3 sequence is 14 residues long. In nucleotides, the CDR3 is TGTGCCAGCAATCCTAAGACAGGGATTCACGAGCAGTACTTC. Protein product: CASNPKTGIHEQYF.

This clonotype came up a few times. The CDR3 loop reads CASSLTGYLGETQYF. In DNA, the CDR3 is TGTGCCAGCAGCCTCACGGGGTACTTGGGGGAGACCCAGTACTTC. This chain connects TRBV7-2 to TRBJ2-5; TRBD2 might be the D (5 bases). Looked up from germline, CDR1 is SGHTA and CDR2 is FQGNSA. V was trimmed by 5 bases and J by 5 bases, leaving 18 bases between them. The CDR3 is 15 amino acids.

Comment on this clonotype: One end of the junction fails to match germline, which may point to a read error. The V gene is TRBV12-3 or TRBV12-4, the J gene TRBJ1-2, with a tentative D call TRBD1 (5 bases). This CDR3 has 13 amino acids. This CDR3 is CVSSIGGNYGYTF. The CDR3 region has the DNA TGTGTCAGCAGTATCGGGGGTAACTATGGCTACACCTTC.

This clonotype has only a few counts. The J gene is TRBJ2-7, the V gene TRBV20-1; D uncertain. V was trimmed by 3 bases and J by 0 bases, leaving 15 bases between them. Germline V gene lookup returns CDR1 DFQATT and CDR2 SNEGSKA (reference sequence). The CDR3 is 15 residues long. DNA for the CDR3: TGCAGTGCTAGCCTCACCTACGAAAGCTCCTACGAGCAGTACTTC. The encoded protein is CSASLTYESSYEQYF.

The CDR3 loop is CSAPRAGADGTQYF. CDR3 nucleotide sequence: TGCAGCGCCCCACGTGCGGGAGCCGACGGGACGCAGTATTTT. The chain uses TRBV29-1 and TRBJ2-3; 7 positions agree with TRBD2. The CDR3 totals 14 residues. CDR1 is SQVTM, CDR2 ANQGSEA, per germline. V lost 7 bases to trimming and J lost 9 bases; unmatched junction nucleotides: 16.

On this clonotype itself: One end of the junction fails to match germline, which may point to a read error. The chain employs TRBV7-9 and TRBJ1-2; 7 bases map to TRBD1. CDR3 size: 16 residues. CDR1 is SEHNR and CDR2 is FQNEAQ in the germline V gene (reference sequence). Here the CDR3 reads CASSLARQGGYYGCTF. In DNA form, the CDR3 reads TGTGCCAGCAGCTTAGCGCGACAGGGAGGATACTATGGCTGCACCTTC.

To note about this clonotype: Germline is not matched at one junction end, which may reflect a read error. The chain has TRBV12-3 or TRBV12-4 and TRBJ2-3; D possibly uses TRBD1 or TRBD2 (5 bases each). The CDR3 consists of 18 residues. This chain's CDR3 is CASSLSVWGKTRTDAQYF. For the CDR3, the DNA is TGTGCCAGCAGTTTATCTGTTTGGGGCAAAACTAGAACAGATGCGCAGTATTTT.

The rearrangement joins TRBV20-1 to TRBJ1-2; no firm D call. Germline V gene sequence: CDR1 DFQATT, CDR2 SNEGSKA (reference sequence). V was shortened by 6 bases and J by 8 bases, with 10 bases between the two germline ends. CDR3 length: 10 amino acids. For the CDR3, the DNA is TGCAGTGCCACAACGGACGGCTACACCTTC. Amino acids: CSATTDGYTF.

This clonotype showed up just once. This chain links TRBV12-3 or TRBV12-4 with TRBJ2-1; 7 nucleotides match TRBD2. Unmatched junction bases numbered 4, after V lost 2 bases and J lost 3 bases. The CDR3 has 15 amino acids. The CDR3 DNA sequence: TGTGCCAGCAGTTTATATGGGGGGGGCTACAATGAGCAGTTCTTC. It is translated as CASSLYGGGYNEQFF.

This chain links TRBV25-1 with TRBJ2-5, with TRBD1 matching 9 bases. CDR3 length: 17 amino acids. The V segment lost 1 base and the J segment 11 bases; nucleotides outside the gene matches: 17. CDR1 is MGHDK, CDR2 SYGVNS, per germline. The CDR3 nucleotides are TGTGCCAGCAGTGAATCGATCGCGGGACAGGGCAACAATGAGCAGTACTTC. Amino acids: CASSESIAGQGNNEQYF.

The chain employs TRBV6-2 or TRBV6-3 and TRBJ2-7; 7 bases map to TRBD1. V lost 2 bases, J lost 7 bases, and 8 bases stayed unmatched. The germline gives CDR1 MNHEY, CDR2 SVGEGT. This CDR3 has 14 amino acids. This chain's CDR3 is CASSYRQGLGEQYF. The CDR3 DNA reads as TGTGCCAGCAGTTACCGACAGGGCCTTGGGGAGCAGTACTTC.

The rearrangement uses TRBV29-1 and TRBJ2-1; possibly TRBD2 for D (5 bases). The end of the DNA aligns better with TRBJ2-7, so the J call may be wrong. Germline V gene sequence: CDR1 SQVTM, CDR2 ANQGSEA. CDR3 length: 15 residues. The chain's CDR3 is CSVPLRASSYNEQYF. DNA for the CDR3: TGCAGCGTACCTTTGCGGGCCAGCTCCTACAATGAGCAGTACTTC.

This chain uses TRBV20-1 with TRBJ2-7, with 7 bases identical to TRBD2. CDR1 is DFQATT, CDR2 SNEGSKA, per germline (reference sequence). Trimming cost V 0 bases and J 4 bases; bases outside gene matches: 12. The CDR3 sequence is 16 residues long. The DNA for the CDR3 is TGCAGTGCTAGAGATCCCGGAGGGAGGGCCTGGTACGAGCAGTACTTC. Protein: CSARDPGGRAWYEQYF.

The gene calls are TRBV5-5 and TRBJ1-2; tentatively, D is TRBD1 (5 bases). Trimming took 4 bases from V and 8 from J, leaving 18 bases between them. Germline V gives CDR1 SGHKS, CDR2 YYEKEE (reference sequence). The CDR3 consists of 14 residues. This CDR3 is CASSADSAMSGYTF. The CDR3 DNA sequence: TGTGCCAGCAGCGCAGACAGCGCTATGTCGGGCTACACCTTC.

In its sample, this clonotype was seen a few times. This chain joins TRBV7-9 and TRBJ1-6, with D perhaps matching TRBD1 (5 bases). V lost 3 bases, J lost 9 bases, and 12 bases lay in between. CDR1 and CDR2 (germline): SEHNR, FQNEAQ (reference sequence). CDR3 length: 14 residues. This CDR3 is CASSLGGDSSPLHF. CDR3 DNA: TGTGCCAGCAGCTTGGGAGGGGATAGTTCACCCCTCCACTTT.

This rearrangement joins TRBV7-8 to TRBJ1-5; the match to TRBD1 covers 9 bases. The germline CDR1 and CDR2 sequences are SGHVS and FQNEAQ. With 0 bases clipped from V and 3 bases from J, the junction kept 6 bases outside the gene matches. The CDR3 length is 17 residues. The CDR3 is CASSLATGTGNNQPQHF. The CDR3 DNA sequence: TGTGCCAGCAGCTTAGCTACCGGGACAGGGAACAATCAGCCCCAGCATTTT.

The chain couples TRBV7-9 to TRBJ2-5; D perhaps matches TRBD2 (6 bases). Germline V CDR1 and CDR2: SEHNR, FQNEAQ (reference sequence). The V and J ends lost 5 bases and 4 bases respectively, with 20 bases between them. This CDR3 spans 16 amino acids. CDR3 in amino acids: CASSRRFGEVGETQYF. The CDR3 DNA reads TGTGCCAGCAGCCGCAGATTTGGGGAGGTTGGAGAGACCCAGTACTTC.

In nucleotides, the CDR3 is TGTGCCAGCAGTTTAGATTTCTCTAGCGGGAGGGAAAGAGAGACCCAGTACTTC. This codes for CASSLDFSSGRERETQYF. The genes are TRBV12-3 or TRBV12-4 and TRBJ2-7; 12 nucleotides match TRBD2. The better agreement between TRBJ2-5 and the DNA end casts doubt on the J call. The CDR3 sequence is 18 residues long.